This T cell receptor (beta chain) comes out of a study of T cells in Graves' hyperthyroidism and ophthalmopathy. Study-wide context: Peripheral blood was drawn at first diagnosis, prior to all treatment.

The source material, RNA transcripts, was used to amplify TCR beta CDR3 regions. The study used the HTBI primer set for a first-round RT-PCR of the TCR CDR3. TCRdb analysed the multiplex PCR reads with MiXCR anew, one entry per CDR3 protein. Of roughly 57,000 distinct CDR3 sequences in the sample, approximately 57% were seen once. Uncontrolled infections, other autoimmune diseases, pregnancy or lactation led to exclusion of patients. This clonotype was seen many times. The germline V and J ends were trimmed by 2 bases and 2 bases, with 10 bases remaining between them. This CDR3 is built from 15 residues. CDR1 is SGHTA and CDR2 is FQGTGA in the germline V gene.

This chain connects TRBV7-3 to TRBJ2-1; D uncertain. Sequencing was carried out using blood. The receptor's source is a woman in her sixties or seventies with Graves' ophthalmopathy. Here the CDR3 DNA reads TGTGCCAGCAGCTTAGACAACCGCCCCTACAATGAGCAGTTCTTC. Protein sequence: CASSLDNRPYNEQFF.